This T cell receptor (beta chain) was sequenced in a study of T-cell reconstitution after alpha-beta-depleted transplantation in children. Points from the study as a whole: Among T cells one year after transplant, newly produced cells accounted for most counts and diversity. There were some patients whose high TCRbeta diversity at day 60 came from surviving recipient T cells and thymic progenitors. In patients about two months after transplant, alpha-beta T cells reportedly arose from several hundred expanded graft clones.

The germline gives CDR1 SGHTA, CDR2 FQGNSA. The CDR3 consists of 17 residues. The V gene end was trimmed by 2 bases and the J gene end by 3 bases; junction bases not matched to a gene: 8. This clonotype showed up just a few times. Its antigen is currently unknown. The TCRbeta library incorporated unique molecular identifiers. TCRdb redid the calling of the PCR reads with MiXCR, one entry per CDR3 protein. The sample has about 980,000 distinct CDR3 sequences; 25% to 35% are singletons. The sample was PBMCs, mostly from graft donor cells, taken 360 days after TCRalphabeta/CD19-depleted stem cell transplant. This chain connects TRBV7-2 to TRBJ2-1; 9 positions agree with TRBD2. The sequence came from a boy under three years old who had a stem cell transplant for SCID, so the T cells may come from the graft donor. The DNA of the CDR3 is TGTGCCAGCAGCTTATACAGCGGGGGGCCTTTCTACAATGAGCAGTTCTTC. This encodes CASSLYSGGPFYNEQFF.